The present entry profiles one T cell receptor (beta chain) with its context. What it binds is not known. One end of the junction varies from germline; a read error may be responsible. Three nested ARM-PCR rounds with V-beta and C-beta primers built TCRB libraries. TCRB-specific cDNA synthesis used about 0.5 ug of total RNA. TCRdb used MiXCR to reprocess the multiplex PCR reads, holding one entry per CDR3 protein. The table has approximately 20,000 distinct CDR3 sequences, 55% to 75% seen once. The data were obtained in a study of tumor-infiltrating lymphocytes in glioblastoma multiforme. The CDR3 sequence is 18 residues long. Germline lookup yields CDR1 SGHAT and CDR2 FQNNGV. Study results and limitations: Only one glioblastoma patient had TCR and mutation analysis.

The gene calls are TRBV11-2 and TRBJ1-1; 7 bases align to TRBD1. Material: peripheral blood. This receptor was obtained from a male donor with glioblastoma. CDR3 in DNA: TGCGCCAGCAACTTAGATCATCAGGGGGGCGTTATGAACACTGAAGCTTTATTT. This codes for CASNLDHQGGVMNTEALF.